This T cell receptor beta chain came from a study of T cells in Graves' hyperthyroidism and ophthalmopathy. This clonotype has just a few counts. The junction had 8 bases not matched to a gene; V was cut back by 2 bases and J by 2 bases. Per germline, CDR1 DFQATT and CDR2 SNEGSKA (reference sequence). This CDR3 contains 15 residues. Using RNA transcripts as the source, TCR beta CDR3 regions were amplified. The primer set for the first-round RT-PCR of the TCR CDR3 was HTBI. TCRdb fed the multiplex PCR reads into MiXCR, producing one record per CDR3 protein. The sample lists 500,000 to 650,000 distinct CDR3 sequences, nearly 20% occurring once.

The sequenced sample was blood. The chain carries TRBV20-1 and TRBJ2-7; 8 bases line up with TRBD1. This receptor was taken from a man between 40 and 49 years old with Graves' ophthalmopathy. CDR3 sequence reads: CSARNPTGGTYEQYF. CDR3 sequence (DNA): TGCAGTGCTAGAAATCCTACAGGGGGGACCTACGAGCAGTACTTC.